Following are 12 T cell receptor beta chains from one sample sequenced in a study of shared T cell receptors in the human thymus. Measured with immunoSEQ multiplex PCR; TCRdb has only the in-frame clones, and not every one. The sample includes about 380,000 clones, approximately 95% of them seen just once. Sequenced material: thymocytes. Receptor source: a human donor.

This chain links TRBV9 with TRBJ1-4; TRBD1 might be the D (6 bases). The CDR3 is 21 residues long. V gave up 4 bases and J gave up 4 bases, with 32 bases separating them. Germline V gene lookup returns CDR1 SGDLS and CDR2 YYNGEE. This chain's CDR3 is CASSPARMGTPFPHINEKLFF. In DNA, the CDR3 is TGTGCCAGCAGCCCTGCGCGAATGGGGACACCTTTTCCACACATTAATGAAAAACTGTTTTTT.

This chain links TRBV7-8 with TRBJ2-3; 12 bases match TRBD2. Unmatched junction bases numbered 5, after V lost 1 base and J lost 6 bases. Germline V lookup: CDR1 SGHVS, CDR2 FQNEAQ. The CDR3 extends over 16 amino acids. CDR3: CASSLGITSGRDTQYF. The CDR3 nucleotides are TGTGCCAGCAGCTTAGGAATTACTAGCGGGAGGGATACGCAGTATTTT.

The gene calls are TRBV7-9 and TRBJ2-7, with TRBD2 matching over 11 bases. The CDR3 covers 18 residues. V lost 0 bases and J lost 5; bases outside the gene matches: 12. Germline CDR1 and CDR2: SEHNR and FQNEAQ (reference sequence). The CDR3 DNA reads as TGTGCCAGCAGCTTAGCGACGGCGGAAGGGACTAGCGGACACGAGCAGTACTTC. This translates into CASSLATAEGTSGHEQYF.

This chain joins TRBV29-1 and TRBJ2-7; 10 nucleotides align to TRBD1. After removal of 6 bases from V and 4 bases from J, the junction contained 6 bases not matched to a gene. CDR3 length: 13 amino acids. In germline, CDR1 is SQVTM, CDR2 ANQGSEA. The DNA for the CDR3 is TGCAGCGTGTCCGGGACAGGGGCTTACGAGCAGTACTTC. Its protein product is CSVSGTGAYEQYF.

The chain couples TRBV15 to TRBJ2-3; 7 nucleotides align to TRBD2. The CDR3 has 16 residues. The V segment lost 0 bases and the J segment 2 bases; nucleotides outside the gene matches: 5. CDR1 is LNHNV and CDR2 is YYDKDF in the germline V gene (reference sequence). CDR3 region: CATSREGSGDTDTQYF. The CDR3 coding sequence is TGTGCCACCAGCAGAGAAGGGAGCGGGGACACAGATACGCAGTATTTT.

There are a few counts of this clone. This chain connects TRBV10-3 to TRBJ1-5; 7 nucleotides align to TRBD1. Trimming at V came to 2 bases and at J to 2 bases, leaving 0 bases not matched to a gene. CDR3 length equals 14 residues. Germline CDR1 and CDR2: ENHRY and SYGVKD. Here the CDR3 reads CAISEDRGNQPQHF. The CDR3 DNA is TGTGCCATCAGTGAGGACAGGGGCAATCAGCCCCAGCATTTT.

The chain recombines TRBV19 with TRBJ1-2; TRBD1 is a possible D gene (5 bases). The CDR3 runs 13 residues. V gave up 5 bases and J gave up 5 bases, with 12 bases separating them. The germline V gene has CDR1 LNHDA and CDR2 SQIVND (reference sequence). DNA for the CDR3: TGTGCCAGTAGTGTCGGGACTCAATATGGCTACACCTTC. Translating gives CASSVGTQYGYTF.

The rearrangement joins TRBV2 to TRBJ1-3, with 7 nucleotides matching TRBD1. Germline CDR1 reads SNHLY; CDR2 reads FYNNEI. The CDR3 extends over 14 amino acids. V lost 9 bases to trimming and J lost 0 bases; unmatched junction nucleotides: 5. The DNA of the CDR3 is TGTGCCAGAGGAACAGGGGACTCTGGAAACACCATATATTTT. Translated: CARGTGDSGNTIYF.

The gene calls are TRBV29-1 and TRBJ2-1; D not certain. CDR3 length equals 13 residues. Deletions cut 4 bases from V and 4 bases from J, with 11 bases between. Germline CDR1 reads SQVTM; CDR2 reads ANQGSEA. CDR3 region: CSVVGLRYNEQFF. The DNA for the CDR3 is TGCAGCGTTGTAGGTTTGCGATACAATGAGCAGTTCTTC.

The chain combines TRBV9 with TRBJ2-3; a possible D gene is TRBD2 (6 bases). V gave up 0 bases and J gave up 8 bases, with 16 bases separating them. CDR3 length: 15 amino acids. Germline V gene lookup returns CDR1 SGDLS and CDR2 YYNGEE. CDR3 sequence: CASSVGIAARGTQYF. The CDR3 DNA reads TGTGCCAGCAGCGTAGGCATAGCGGCACGAGGTACGCAGTATTTT.

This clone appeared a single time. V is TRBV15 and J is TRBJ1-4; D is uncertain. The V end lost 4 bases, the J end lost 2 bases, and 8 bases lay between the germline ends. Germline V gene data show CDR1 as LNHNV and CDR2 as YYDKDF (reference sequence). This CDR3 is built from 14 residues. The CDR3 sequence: CATSKVATNEKLFF. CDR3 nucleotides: TGTGCCACCAGCAAGGTAGCGACTAATGAAAAACTGTTTTTT.

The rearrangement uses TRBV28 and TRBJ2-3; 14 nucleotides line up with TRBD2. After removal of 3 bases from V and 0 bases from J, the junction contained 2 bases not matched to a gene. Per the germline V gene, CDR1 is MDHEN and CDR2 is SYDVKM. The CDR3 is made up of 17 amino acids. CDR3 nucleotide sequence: TGTGCCAGCAGTTTGGGACTAGCGGGAGCCAGCACAGATACGCAGTATTTT. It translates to CASSLGLAGASTDTQYF.